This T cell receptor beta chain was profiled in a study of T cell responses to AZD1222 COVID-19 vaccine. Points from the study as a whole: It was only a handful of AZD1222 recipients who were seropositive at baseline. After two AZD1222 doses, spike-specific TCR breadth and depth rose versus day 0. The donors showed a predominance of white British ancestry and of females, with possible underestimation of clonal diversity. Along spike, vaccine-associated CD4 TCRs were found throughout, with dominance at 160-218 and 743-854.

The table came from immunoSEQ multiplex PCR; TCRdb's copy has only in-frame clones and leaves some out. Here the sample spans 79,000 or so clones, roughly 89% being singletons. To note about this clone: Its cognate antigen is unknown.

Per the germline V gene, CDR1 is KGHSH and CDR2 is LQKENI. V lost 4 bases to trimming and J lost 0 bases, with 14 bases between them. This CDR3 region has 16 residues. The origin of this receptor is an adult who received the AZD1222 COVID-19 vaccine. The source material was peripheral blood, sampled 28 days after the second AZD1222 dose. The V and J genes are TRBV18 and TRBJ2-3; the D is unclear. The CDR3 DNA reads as TGTGCCAGCTCACGTCAGGAGATCGGGAGCACAGATACGCAGTATTTT. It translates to CASSRQEIGSTDTQYF.